The clone carrying this TCR beta chain came up a few times. The time point was: pre-sensitization, week 0. The treatment denotes: therapeutic diphenylcyclopropenone sensitization with weekly scalp DPC. This sample is drawn from a study of human T cells and chemical hapten exposure. The CDR3 consists of 15 residues. V was pared by 4 bases and J by 4 bases, with 7 bases of the junction left unmatched. Germline V gene lookup returns CDR1 SGHTA and CDR2 FQGNSA. Each CDR3 protein gets one entry after TCRdb re-called the RACE reads with MiXCR. The top ten clones hold 0.9% to 1.5% of a sample with fewer than 350,000 distinct CDR3 sequences, 7.5% to 8% of them seen once.

The chain carries TRBV7-2 and TRBJ1-2; 9 bases are a match to TRBD1. The receptor's source is a man in his late teens or twenties with alopecia areata. Some clones in this sample may be carry-over from other donors' samples. The specimen comprised whole blood, sampled in connection with sensitization to the hapten diphenylcyclopropenone (DPC). CDR3 nucleotides: TGTGCCAGCAGCTCTTCGGACAGGGGTGTCTATGGCTACACCTTC. Translating it yields CASSSSDRGVYGYTF.